This TCR beta chain was captured by sequencing in a study of blood T cell repertoires in COVID-19. For the study at large: T cells, B-cell-depleted T cells, or PBMCs provided the cDNA or gDNA that served as material.

Sequencing was performed with immunoSEQ multiplex PCR; in TCRdb, only in-frame clones are kept and a portion is missing. In the table there are more than 300,000 clones, 85% to 90% of which are singletons. Germline V lookup: CDR1 SQVTM, CDR2 ANQGSEA. There are 15 residues in the CDR3. Trimming took 1 base from V and 6 from J, leaving 19 bases between them. This rearrangement joins TRBV29-1 to TRBJ2-7; the D gene is possibly TRBD1 (5 bases). This clonotype was obtained from a woman aged 25-40 years with COVID-19, enrolled during active disease. The sequenced sample was peripheral blood. The CDR3 loop reads CSVEVPGAGKGEQYF. CDR3 in DNA: TGCAGCGTTGAAGTCCCAGGCGCAGGGAAGGGCGAGCAGTACTTC.